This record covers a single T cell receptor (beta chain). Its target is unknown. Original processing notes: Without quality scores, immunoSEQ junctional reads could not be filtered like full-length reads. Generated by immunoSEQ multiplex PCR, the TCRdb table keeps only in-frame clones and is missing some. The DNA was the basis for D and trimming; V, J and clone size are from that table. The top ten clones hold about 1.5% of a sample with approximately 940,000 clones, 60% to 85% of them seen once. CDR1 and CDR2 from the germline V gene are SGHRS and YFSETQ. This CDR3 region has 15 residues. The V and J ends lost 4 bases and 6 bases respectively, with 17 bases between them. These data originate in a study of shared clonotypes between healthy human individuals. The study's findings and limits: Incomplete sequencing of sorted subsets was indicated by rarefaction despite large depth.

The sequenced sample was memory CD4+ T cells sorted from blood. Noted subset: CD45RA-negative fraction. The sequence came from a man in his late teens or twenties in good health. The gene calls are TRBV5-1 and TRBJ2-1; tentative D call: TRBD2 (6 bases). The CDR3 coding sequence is TGCGCCAGCAGCCCGGGGAGCGGGCCTGGCAATGAGCAGTTCTTC. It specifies CASSPGSGPGNEQFF.